These T cell receptor beta chains were read from a single sample in a study of cytomegalovirus exposure and HLA in healthy donors. Sequencing was performed with immunoSEQ multiplex PCR; in TCRdb, only in-frame clones are kept and a portion is missing. The sample holds some 140,000 clones, around 77% seen once. The sequencing input was PBMCs. Receptor source: a man aged 45-60 years in good health and CMV-seronegative. The CDR3 runs from the conserved cysteine through the conserved F or W. A D gene is named only where the DNA matches it firmly. Size is stated for part of the rows, as once, few or many counts, or as a class when the clone is expanded.

j_gene,abundance,d_gene,v_gene,CDR3aa,CDR3nt
TRBJ1-6,NA,TRBD1,TRBV30,CAWSVNRGSNSPLHF,TGTGCCTGGAGTGTAAACAGGGGGAGTAATTCACCCCTCCACTTT
TRBJ2-5,NA,TRBD1,TRBV6-6,CASSYRDREETQYF,TGTGCCAGCAGTTACAGGGACAGAGAAGAGACCCAGTACTTC
TRBJ2-1,NA,TRBD2,TRBV28,CASSPRRTSGRGNEQFF,TGTGCCAGCAGCCCCCGGCGGACTAGCGGGAGGGGTAATGAGCAGTTCTTC
TRBJ2-5,once,TRBD2,TRBV29-1,CSVEGLAGARERTQYF,TGCAGCGTTGAAGGACTAGCGGGAGCCCGGGAGCGGACCCAGTACTTC
TRBJ2-7,few,TRBD2,TRBV7-8,CASSLGAGLAGGYEQYF,TGTGCCAGCAGCTTAGGGGCTGGGTTAGCGGGAGGGTACGAGCAGTACTTC
TRBJ2-2,NA,TRBD1,TRBV6-6,CASSQTGQGAEGELFF,TGTGCCAGCAGTCAAACGGGACAGGGGGCAGAAGGAGAGCTGTTTTTT
TRBJ2-5,few,TRBD2,TRBV4-1,CASSRLAGGKETQYF,TGCGCCAGCAGCCGTCTAGCGGGAGGGAAAGAGACCCAGTACTTC
TRBJ2-4,NA,TRBD1,TRBV7-2,CASSLGTGKANIQYF,TGTGCCAGCAGCTTAGGGACAGGGAAGGCGAACATTCAGTACTTC
TRBJ1-3,once,NA,TRBV11-2,CASSLSRGGNTIYF,TGTGCCAGCAGCTTATCCAGGGGAGGAAACACCATATATTTT
TRBJ1-2,once,NA,TRBV27,CASSFGPSVAGYGYTF,TGTGCCAGCAGTTTTGGGCCAAGTGTGGCGGGCTATGGCTACACCTTC
TRBJ2-7,NA,NA,TRBV7-2,CASSPDRISYEQYF,TGTGCCAGCAGCCCCGACAGGATATCCTACGAGCAGTACTTC
TRBJ2-1,once,NA,TRBV5-1,CASSEPRQSFYNEQFF,TGCGCCAGCAGCGAACCGAGACAGAGCTTTTACAATGAGCAGTTCTTC
TRBJ2-2,many,TRBD2,TRBV10-2,CASRAGGNTGELFF,TGCGCCAGCAGGGCGGGAGGGAACACCGGGGAGCTGTTTTTT
TRBJ2-3,NA,NA,TRBV5-1,CASRSQASTDTQYF,TGCGCCAGCAGGTCCCAAGCTAGCACAGATACGCAGTATTTT
TRBJ1-1,NA,NA,TRBV11-2,CASSLARDTEAFF,TGTGCCAGCAGCTTAGCCCGAGACACTGAAGCTTTCTTT
TRBJ1-4,NA,NA,TRBV5-1,CASNTGGSGTNEKLFF,TGCGCCAGCAACACCGGGGGTTCGGGCACTAATGAAAAACTGTTTTTT
TRBJ1-2,NA,TRBD1,TRBV7-2,CASSATNRGGYTF,TGTGCCAGCAGCGCAACGAACAGGGGTGGCTACACCTTC
TRBJ2-5,NA,TRBD1,TRBV11-2,CASSPMGDRAQETQYF,TGTGCCAGCAGCCCTATGGGGGACAGGGCCCAAGAGACCCAGTACTTC
TRBJ1-3,NA,TRBD1,TRBV9,CASNGEGTGDALISGNTIYF,TGTGCCAGCAACGGAGAGGGGACAGGGGACGCGCTGATCTCTGGAAACACCATATATTTT
TRBJ2-7,NA,TRBD1,TRBV28,CASRGQLYEQYF,TGTGCCAGCAGGGGACAGCTCTACGAGCAGTACTTC
TRBJ2-1,NA,TRBD2,TRBV18,CASSPPFTSGRANSYNEQFF,TGTGCCAGCTCACCACCCTTTACTAGCGGGAGGGCAAACTCCTACAATGAGCAGTTCTTC
TRBJ2-3,few,TRBD2,TRBV9,CASSLRTSGSGADTQYF,TGTGCCAGCAGCCTCAGGACTAGCGGGAGTGGGGCAGATACGCAGTATTTT
TRBJ2-6,NA,NA,TRBV5-6,CASSEQGGANVLTF,TGTGCCAGCAGCGAACAGGGTGGGGCCAACGTCCTGACTTTC
TRBJ2-7,NA,TRBD2,TRBV2,CASSRREGPYEQYF,TGTGCCAGCTCGAGGCGGGAGGGTCCCTACGAGCAGTACTTC
TRBJ2-6,NA,NA,TRBV19,CASSASGANVLTF,TGTGCCAGTAGTGCGTCTGGGGCCAACGTCCTGACTTTC
TRBJ2-5,NA,NA,TRBV19,CASSIGREETQYF,TGTGCCAGTAGTATAGGACGGGAAGAGACCCAGTACTTC
TRBJ2-4,few,TRBD2,TRBV2,CASGGGVGNIQYF,TGTGCCAGCGGGGGGGGAGTTGGGAACATTCAGTACTTC
TRBJ2-7,NA,TRBD2,TRBV9,CASSQGSGGSQGEQYF,TGTGCCAGCAGCCAAGGGAGTGGCGGGAGCCAGGGCGAGCAGTACTTC
TRBJ2-7,once,TRBD1,TRBV2,CASSELGDSSYEQYF,TGTGCCAGCAGTGAATTGGGGGACAGCTCCTACGAGCAGTACTTC
TRBJ1-1,NA,NA,TRBV2,CASKPAQGVNTEAFF,TGTGCCAGCAAGCCTGCACAGGGCGTGAACACTGAAGCTTTCTTT
TRBJ1-4,once,NA,TRBV2,CASRIRQSDNEKLFF,TGTGCCAGCAGGATAAGACAGAGCGATAATGAAAAACTGTTTTTT
TRBJ2-3,NA,TRBD2,TRBV2,CASEPGLAGDTQYF,TGTGCCAGCGAACCGGGACTAGCAGGAGATACGCAGTATTTT
TRBJ2-3,NA,NA,TRBV29-1,CSGQSSTDTQYF,TGCAGTGGACAGTCTAGCACAGATACGCAGTATTTT
TRBJ2-2,NA,TRBD1,TRBV7-2,CASSRTGGDTGELFF,TGTGCCAGCAGCCGGACAGGGGGCGACACCGGGGAGCTGTTTTTT
TRBJ2-2,few,NA,TRBV9,CASSALSVANTGELFF,TGTGCCAGCAGCGCCCTTAGCGTCGCGAACACCGGGGAGCTGTTTTTT
TRBJ2-5,NA,NA,TRBV6-6,CASSYQETQYF,TGTGCCAGCAGCTACCAAGAGACCCAGTACTTC
TRBJ1-3,once,NA,TRBV28,CASSLSGSGNTIYF,TGTGCCAGCAGTTTATCAGGATCTGGAAACACCATATATTTT
TRBJ2-3,NA,TRBD2,TRBV5-4,CASSSIAGGTDTQYF,TGTGCCAGCAGTTCCATAGCGGGGGGCACAGATACGCAGTATTTT
TRBJ2-1,NA,NA,TRBV9,CASSVGFGPAGNEQFF,TGTGCCAGCAGCGTAGGTTTTGGCCCAGCGGGCAATGAGCAGTTCTTC
TRBJ1-3,NA,NA,TRBV7-9,CASSLEGGNTIYF,TGTGCCAGCAGCTTGGAGGGAGGAAACACCATATATTTT
TRBJ2-1,NA,NA,TRBV5-8,CASSFRGSYNEQFF,TGTGCCAGCAGCTTTCGAGGGAGCTACAATGAGCAGTTCTTC
TRBJ2-5,NA,TRBD1,TRBV4-1,CASSGGQGPQETQYF,TGCGCCAGCAGCGGAGGACAGGGGCCCCAAGAGACCCAGTACTTC
TRBJ2-7,NA,NA,TRBV5-1,CASSLNGDSYEQYF,TGCGCCAGCAGCTTGAACGGGGACTCCTACGAGCAGTACTTC
TRBJ2-1,many,NA,TRBV11-2,CASSLKEVGEQFF,TGTGCCAGCAGCTTAAAGGAGGTTGGTGAGCAGTTCTTC
TRBJ2-4,NA,TRBD1,TRBV15,CATSRDLGTGEVLRDIQYF,TGTGCCACCAGCAGAGATCTGGGGACAGGAGAAGTCCTTCGGGACATTCAGTACTTC
TRBJ2-3,NA,TRBD1,TRBV10-3,CAISDPGQGAADTQYF,TGTGCCATCAGTGACCCGGGACAGGGGGCAGCGGATACGCAGTATTTT
TRBJ1-5,NA,NA,TRBV15,CATSRAGMRSNQPQHF,TGTGCCACCAGCAGAGCAGGGATGAGGAGCAATCAGCCCCAGCATTTT
TRBJ2-2,NA,NA,TRBV5-4,CASSRGEALGELFF,TGTGCCAGCAGCCGAGGGGAGGCCCTCGGGGAGCTGTTTTTT
TRBJ1-1,NA,NA,TRBV6-5,CASRGGGNTEAFF,TGTGCCAGCAGGGGAGGGGGGAACACTGAAGCTTTCTTT
TRBJ1-4,few,TRBD1,TRBV6-1,CASSEASGGNEKLFF,TGTGCCAGCAGTGAAGCGTCAGGGGGTAATGAAAAACTGTTTTTT
TRBJ2-1,NA,TRBD2,TRBV5-1,CASSLGLAGDSYNEQFF,TGCGCCAGCAGCTTGGGACTAGCGGGAGACTCCTACAATGAGCAGTTCTTC
TRBJ2-5,NA,NA,TRBV15,CATSRESLSETQYF,TGTGCCACCAGCAGAGAAAGCCTGTCCGAGACCCAGTACTTC
TRBJ2-1,NA,NA,TRBV9,CASSASIDEQFF,TGTGCCAGCAGCGCCAGTATCGATGAGCAGTTCTTC
TRBJ1-1,once,TRBD1,TRBV27,CASGKQGWTEAFF,TGTGCCAGCGGGAAACAGGGGTGGACTGAAGCTTTCTTT
TRBJ2-3,once,NA,TRBV5-1,CASSLTGTSTDTQYF,TGCGCCAGCAGCTTGACAGGTACTAGCACAGATACGCAGTATTTT
TRBJ2-5,few,TRBD2,TRBV6-1,CASTLGLEETQYF,TGTGCCAGCACCTTGGGACTAGAAGAGACCCAGTACTTC
TRBJ2-7,NA,NA,TRBV4-3,CASSQDLSYEQYF,TGCGCCAGCAGCCAAGATCTTTCCTACGAGCAGTACTTC
TRBJ1-1,few,TRBD1,TRBV19,CASSIGTDRLNTEAFF,TGTGCCAGTAGTATAGGGACGGACAGGTTGAACACTGAAGCTTTCTTT
TRBJ1-1,NA,TRBD1,TRBV29-1,CSVSTGGGNTEAFF,TGCAGCGTCAGTACAGGGGGCGGCAACACTGAAGCTTTCTTT